These 3 T cell receptor beta chains share one sample of origin, sequenced in a study of a mutant IDH1 vaccine in newly diagnosed glioma. The antigens of these receptors remain unknown. Time point defined: week 47, end of study. Vaccine doses each comprised 300 ug of mutant IDH1 20-mer peptide, with topical imiquimod. Libraries were prepared by immunoSEQ multiplex PCR; TCRdb keeps only in-frame clonotypes and omits some of them. The sample includes tens of thousands of clones, roughly 87% of them seen just once. The sequencing used PBMCs, collected from a glioma patient whose treatment included an IDH1 peptide vaccine. The receptors here all came from a man between 35 and 55 years old with glioma. Some clones in this sample may be carry-over from other donors' samples.

This clone showed up just a few times. The rearrangement uses TRBV30 and TRBJ1-2, with 12 positions matching TRBD1. The ends lost 2 bases at V and 8 bases at J; junction bases unmatched: 15. Germline V gives CDR1 GTSNPN, CDR2 SVGIG (reference sequence). The CDR3 runs to 17 residues. DNA of the CDR3: TGTGCCTGGAGTCCCGGAGGGACAGGGGGCCCTACTACAGGCTACACCTTC. Its translation is CAWSPGGTGGPTTGYTF.

The chain employs TRBV11-2 and TRBJ2-7; D remains unclear. The germline gives CDR1 SGHAT, CDR2 FQNNGV. Trimming removed 1 base from V and 7 bases from J, with 8 bases in between. The CDR3 is 12 residues long. The CDR3 DNA reads TGTGCCAGCAGCTTAGGGGTGGGGGAGCAGTACTTC. This encodes CASSLGVGEQYF.

The chain links TRBV5-1 to TRBJ1-4; perhaps TRBD1 as D (5 bases). Trimming removed 7 bases at V and 7 bases at J, with 14 bases between. Looked up from germline, CDR1 is SGHRS and CDR2 is YFSETQ. The CDR3 totals 13 residues. The CDR3 reads CASSGGEGEKLFF. CDR3 bases: TGCGCCAGCTCGGGAGGGGAGGGTGAAAAACTGTTTTTT.